Listed below are T cell receptor beta chains from one sample, sequenced in a study of cytomegalovirus exposure and HLA in healthy donors. Sequencing used immunoSEQ multiplex PCR; TCRdb keeps in-frame clones, though not all of them. The sample lists approximately 100,000 clones, 74% seen once, with 2% to 3% in the top ten. The sample taken for sequencing was PBMCs. These receptors all come from a man aged 45 to 65 in good health and CMV-seropositive. The CDR3 runs from the conserved cysteine through the conserved F or W. A D gene is named only where the DNA matches it firmly. Part of the rows lack a size; the others show once, few, many or a class for expanded clones.

>15|TRBJ2-7|-|TRBD1|TRBV19
CASSIPGQGLYEQYF
TGTGCCAGTAGTATTCCGGGACAGGGACTCTACGAGCAGTACTTC
>16|TRBJ2-3|-|-|TRBV7-9
CASSPAAGRDTDTQYF
TGTGCCAGCAGCCCCGCGGCGGGCCGGGACACAGATACGCAGTATTTT
>14|TRBJ2-7|-|TRBD2|TRBV29-1
CSVPGLAGDYEQYF
TGCAGCGTTCCGGGACTAGCGGGAGACTACGAGCAGTACTTC
>12|TRBJ2-5|-|-|TRBV5-6
CASSLGLETQYF
TGTGCCAGCAGCCTCGGACTAGAGACCCAGTACTTC
>14|TRBJ2-1|few|-|TRBV18
CASSPSDIRDEQFF
TGTGCCAGCTCACCCTCGGACATTCGGGATGAGCAGTTCTTC
>17|TRBJ2-7|-|-|TRBV5-1
CASSLAAGGGIRYEQYF
TGCGCCAGCAGCTTGGCCGCAGGAGGGGGCATTCGCTACGAGCAGTACTTC
>16|TRBJ2-5|few|TRBD2|TRBV19
CASSSGFGGGSGAQYF
TGTGCCAGTAGTAGCGGGTTTGGCGGGGGGTCCGGGGCCCAGTACTTC
>13|TRBJ1-1|-|TRBD1|TRBV19
CASSTDRGTEAFF
TGTGCCAGTAGTACAGACAGGGGCACTGAAGCTTTCTTT
>17|TRBJ1-2|-|TRBD1|TRBV5-1
CASSLGPRTGVSYGYTF
TGCGCCAGCAGCTTGGGGCCGAGGACAGGGGTCTCCTATGGCTACACCTTC
>14|TRBJ2-1|-|-|TRBV7-3
CASSSAGNNNEQFF
TGTGCCAGCAGCTCCGCGGGAAACAACAATGAGCAGTTCTTC
>17|TRBJ2-5|-|-|TRBV5-4
CASSLGGQIRGQETQYF
TGTGCCAGCAGCTTGGGGGGCCAAATAAGGGGACAAGAGACCCAGTACTTC
>13|TRBJ1-1|once|-|TRBV30
CAWSVSRGTEAFF
TGTGCCTGGAGTGTATCCCGCGGGACTGAAGCTTTCTTT